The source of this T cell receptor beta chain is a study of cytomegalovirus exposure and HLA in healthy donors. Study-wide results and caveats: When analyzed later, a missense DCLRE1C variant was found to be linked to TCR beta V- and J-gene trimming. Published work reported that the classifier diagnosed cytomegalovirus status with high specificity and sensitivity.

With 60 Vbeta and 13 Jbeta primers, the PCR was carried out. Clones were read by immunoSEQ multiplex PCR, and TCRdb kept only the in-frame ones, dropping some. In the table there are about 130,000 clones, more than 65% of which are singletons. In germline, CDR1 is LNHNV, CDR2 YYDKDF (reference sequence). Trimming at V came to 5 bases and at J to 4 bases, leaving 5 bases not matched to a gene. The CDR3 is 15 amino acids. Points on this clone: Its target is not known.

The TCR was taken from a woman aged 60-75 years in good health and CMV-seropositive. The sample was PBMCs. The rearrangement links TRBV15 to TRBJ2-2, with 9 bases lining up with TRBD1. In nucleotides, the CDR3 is TGTGCCACCAGCCCAGGACAGGGGATCACCGGGGAGCTGTTTTTT. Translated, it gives CATSPGQGITGELFF.